This T cell receptor beta chain was found in a study of CD8 T cells in ankylosing spondylitis. The study's findings and limits: Researchers reportedly found disease-linked clones significantly enriched in matched ankylosing spondylitis synovial fluid. There was a TCR beta motif, made of fewer than 10 highly homologous variants, that appeared characteristic of ankylosing spondylitis blood.

With respect to this clonotype: Its antigen is as yet unknown.

The V and J ends lost 3 bases and 7 bases respectively, with 16 bases between them. CDR3 length: 15 amino acids. Each TCR beta library was made by quantitative 5'-RACE that incorporated molecular barcodes. TCRdb fed the 5' RACE reads into MiXCR, producing one record per CDR3 protein. The sample yields about 440,000 distinct CDR3 sequences, more than 15% seen once. The specimen sequenced was blood, either unsorted or a sorted T cell fraction (not recorded which). The clonotype originates from a male donor with ankylosing spondylitis. This chain links TRBV12-3 or TRBV12-4 with TRBJ1-5; D call uncertain. CDR3 coding DNA: TGTGCCAGCAGTTTTGAGGGAACCTGGGCACAGCCCCAGCATTTT. It codes for CASSFEGTWAQPQHF.